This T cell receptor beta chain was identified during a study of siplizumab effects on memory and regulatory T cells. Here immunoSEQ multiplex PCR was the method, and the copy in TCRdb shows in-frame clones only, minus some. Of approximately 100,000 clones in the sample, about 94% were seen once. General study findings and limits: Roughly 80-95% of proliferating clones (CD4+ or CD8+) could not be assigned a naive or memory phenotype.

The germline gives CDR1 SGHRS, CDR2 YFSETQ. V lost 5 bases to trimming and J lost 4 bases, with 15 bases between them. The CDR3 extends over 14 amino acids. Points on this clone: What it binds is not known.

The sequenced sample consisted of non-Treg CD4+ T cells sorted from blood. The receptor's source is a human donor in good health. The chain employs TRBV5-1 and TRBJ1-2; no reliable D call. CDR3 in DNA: TGCGCCAGCAGGGTGGAGGGAGTCATCTATGGCTACACCTTC. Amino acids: CASRVEGVIYGYTF.